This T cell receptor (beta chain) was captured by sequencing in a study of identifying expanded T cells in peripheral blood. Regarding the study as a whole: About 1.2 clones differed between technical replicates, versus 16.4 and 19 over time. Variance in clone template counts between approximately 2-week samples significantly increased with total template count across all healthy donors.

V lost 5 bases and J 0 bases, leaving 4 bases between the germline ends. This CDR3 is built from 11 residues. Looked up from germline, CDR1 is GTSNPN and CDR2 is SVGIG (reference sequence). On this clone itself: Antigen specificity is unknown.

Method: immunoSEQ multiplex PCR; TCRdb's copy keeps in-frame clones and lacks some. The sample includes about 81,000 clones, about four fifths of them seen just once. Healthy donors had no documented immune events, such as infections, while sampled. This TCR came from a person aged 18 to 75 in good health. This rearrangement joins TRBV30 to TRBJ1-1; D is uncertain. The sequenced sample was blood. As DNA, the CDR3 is TGTGCCTGGCGAATGAACACTGAAGCTTTCTTT. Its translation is CAWRMNTEAFF.